The clone carrying this TCR beta chain was seen many times. Clinical symptoms, serum thyroxine and TRAb, thyroid ultrasound and orbital computed tomography were used for the diagnoses. The sample belongs to a study of T cells in Graves' hyperthyroidism and ophthalmopathy. What was amplified from RNA transcripts were TCR beta CDR3 regions. A first-round RT-PCR of the TCR CDR3 used the HTBI primer set. MiXCR, applied by TCRdb to the multiplex PCR reads, yields one record per CDR3 protein. The sample carries over 250,000 distinct CDR3 sequences, about 13% recorded once. Germline V gene data show CDR1 as SNHLY and CDR2 as FYNNEI. Trimming took off 4 bases at V and 5 bases at J, with 8 bases between the two ends. This CDR3 spans 13 amino acids.

This chain connects TRBV2 to TRBJ2-2, with D hard to call. The receptor was derived from a woman aged 35 to 49 with Graves' ophthalmopathy. The sample comprised blood. CDR3 coding DNA: TGTGCCAGCAGTGGAGTTTATACCGGGGAGCTGTTTTTT. Encoded protein: CASSGVYTGELFF.